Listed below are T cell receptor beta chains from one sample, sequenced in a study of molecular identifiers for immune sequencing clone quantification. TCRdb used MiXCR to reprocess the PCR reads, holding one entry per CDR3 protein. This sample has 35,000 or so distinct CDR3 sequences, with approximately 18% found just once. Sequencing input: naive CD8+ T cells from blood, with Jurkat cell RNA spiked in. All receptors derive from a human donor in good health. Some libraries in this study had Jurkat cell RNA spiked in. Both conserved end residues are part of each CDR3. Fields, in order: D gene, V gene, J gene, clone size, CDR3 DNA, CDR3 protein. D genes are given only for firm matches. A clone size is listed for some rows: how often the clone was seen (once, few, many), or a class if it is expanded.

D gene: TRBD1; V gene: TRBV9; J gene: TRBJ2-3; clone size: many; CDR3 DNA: TGTGCCAGCAGCTCGGGACAGGGTTACACAGATACGCAGTATTTT; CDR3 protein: CASSSGQGYTDTQYF
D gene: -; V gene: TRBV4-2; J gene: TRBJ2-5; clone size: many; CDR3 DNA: TGTGCCAGCAGCCAAGGGGGGGGGACAGGACAAGAGACCCAGTACTTC; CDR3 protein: CASSQGGGTGQETQYF
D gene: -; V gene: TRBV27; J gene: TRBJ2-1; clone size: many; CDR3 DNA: TGTGCCAGCAGTTTATGGTGGGACAATGAGCAGTTCTTC; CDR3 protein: CASSLWWDNEQFF
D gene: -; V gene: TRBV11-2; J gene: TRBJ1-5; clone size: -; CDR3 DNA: TGTGCCAGCAGCTTAGGGCGGTATCAGCCCCAGCATTTT; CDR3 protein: CASSLGRYQPQHF
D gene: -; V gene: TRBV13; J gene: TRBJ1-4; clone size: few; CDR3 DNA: TGTGCCAGCGCCCCCCGCCGGGGTAATGAAAAACTGTTTTTT; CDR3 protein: CASAPRRGNEKLFF
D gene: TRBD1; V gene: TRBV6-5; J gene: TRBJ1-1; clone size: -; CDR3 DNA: TGTGCCAGCAGTTACGGGACAGGGACTGAAGCTTTCTTT; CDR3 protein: CASSYGTGTEAFF
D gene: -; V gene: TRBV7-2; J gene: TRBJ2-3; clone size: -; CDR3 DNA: TGTGCCAGCAGCTTATTCAACACAGATACGCAGTATTTT; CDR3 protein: CASSLFNTDTQYF
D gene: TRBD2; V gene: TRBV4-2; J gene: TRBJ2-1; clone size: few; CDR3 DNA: TGTGCCAGCAGCCGTTCGGGACTAGCGGGCCCGAGCTCCTACAATGAGCAGTTCTTC; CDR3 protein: CASSRSGLAGPSSYNEQFF
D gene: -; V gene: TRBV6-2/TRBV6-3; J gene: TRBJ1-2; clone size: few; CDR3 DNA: TGTGCCAGCAGTTACGTGCCGGTTGGGTATTATGGCTACACCTTC; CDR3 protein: CASSYVPVGYYGYTF
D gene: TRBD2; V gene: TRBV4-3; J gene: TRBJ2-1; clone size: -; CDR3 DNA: TGCGCCAGCAGCCAAGAAGGGGGCCGACTAGCGGGAGGCAATGAGCAGTTCTTC; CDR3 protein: CASSQEGGRLAGGNEQFF
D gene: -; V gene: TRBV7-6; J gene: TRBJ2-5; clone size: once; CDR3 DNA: TGTGCCAGCAGCTTGGGGGCGCAGGAGACCCAGTACTTC; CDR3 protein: CASSLGAQETQYF
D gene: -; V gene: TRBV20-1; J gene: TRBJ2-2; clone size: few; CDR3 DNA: TGCAGTGCTAGACGCCTCGGGCCACAGGGATACACCGGGGAGCTGTTTTTT; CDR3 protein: CSARRLGPQGYTGELFF
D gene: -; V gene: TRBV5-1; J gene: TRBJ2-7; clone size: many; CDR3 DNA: TGCGCCAGCAGCCTTACGGACGGCTACGAGCAGTACTTC; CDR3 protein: CASSLTDGYEQYF
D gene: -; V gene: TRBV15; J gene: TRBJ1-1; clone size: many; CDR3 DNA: TGTGCCACCAGCAGAGATCTTTGGCCGGGTGAAGCTTTCTTT; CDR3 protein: CATSRDLWPGEAFF
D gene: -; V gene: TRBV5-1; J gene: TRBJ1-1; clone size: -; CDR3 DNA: TGCGCCAGCAGGATGGGGAACACTGAAGCTTTCTTT; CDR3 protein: CASRMGNTEAFF
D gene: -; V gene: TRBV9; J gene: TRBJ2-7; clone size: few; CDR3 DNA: TGTGCCAGTAGCGTCAGACAGGCTTCCTACGAGCAGTACTTC; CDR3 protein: CASSVRQASYEQYF
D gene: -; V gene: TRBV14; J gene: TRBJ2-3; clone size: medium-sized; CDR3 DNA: TGTGCCAGCAGCCAGTGGGGCGGGGAGACGCAGTATTTT; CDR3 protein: CASSQWGGETQYF
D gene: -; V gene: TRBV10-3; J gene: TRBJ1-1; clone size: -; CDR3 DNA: TGTGCCATCAGTGAGTCGGTAGGGCTGAACACTGAAGCTTTCTTT; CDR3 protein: CAISESVGLNTEAFF
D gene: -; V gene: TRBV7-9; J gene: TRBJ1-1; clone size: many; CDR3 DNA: TGTGCCAGCAGCTCCCCAGCCGAGGAGGTGGACACTGAAGCTTTCTTT; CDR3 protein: CASSSPAEEVDTEAFF